A selection of T cell receptor beta chains follows, all from one sample in a study of T cell responses to AZD1222 COVID-19 vaccine. Profiling relied on immunoSEQ multiplex PCR, and the TCRdb table lists in-frame clones only, not all of them. The data contain over 75,000 clones, roughly 90% of them singletons. The sequences come from peripheral blood, collected on day 0 of AZD1222 vaccination. These receptor sequences come from an adult in good health. CDR3s leave out the opening cysteine and the closing phenylalanine or tryptophan.

>TRBV3-1/TRBV3-2|12
ASSQASSNQPQH
>TRBV28|13
ASSRTLGTSNEQF
>TRBV14|16
ASSQGSGQGFYNSPLH
>TRBV19|13
ASSNRDRGFTEAF
>TRBV24-1|15
ATSGEEPGQGPDTQY
>TRBV7-6|13
ASSLSGQANGELF
>TRBV4-1|15
ASSLSTSGSSYNEQF
>TRBV4-2|11
ASSQEVRETQY
>TRBV3-1/TRBV3-2|13
ASSQLVLRGDTQY
>TRBV6-5|14
ASSYAEGGAGDTQY
>TRBV19|14
ASSIQGPPFNEKLF
>TRBV6-5|13
ASSLGAVAANEQF
>TRBV29-1|9
SDLEGSGYT
>TRBV2|10
ASSESRLEAF
>TRBV28|10
ASGTERYEQY
>TRBV28|13
ASSLSLSRGSGYT
>TRBV14|12
ASSQELHTGELF
>TRBV7-3|13
ASSVSGGAADTQY
>TRBV10-2|13
ASSESTGFGYGYT
>TRBV29-1|13
SVGQAESSYNEQF
>TRBV4-1|12
ASSQRDVNYEQY
>TRBV18|13
ASSPGVQSNQPQH